The 24 T cell receptor beta chains reported below all come from one sample, sequenced in a study of cytotoxic CD8 clonotypes in ibrutinib-treated CLL. The assay was immunoSEQ multiplex PCR, and TCRdb's table has in-frame clones only and misses some. The data hold about 310,000 clones, with 80% observed a single time. Here the sequenced sample was PBMCs, taken before ibrutinib treatment. The receptors come from a human donor with chronic lymphocytic leukemia.

As regards this clone: This CDR3 is also generated by other DNA sequences in the sample. This rearrangement joins TRBV27 to TRBJ2-7; the D gene is possibly TRBD1 (6 bases). Germline V gene sequence: CDR1 MNHEY, CDR2 SMNVEV (reference sequence). This CDR3 has 14 residues. The V gene lost 2 bases and the J gene lost 1 base, with 9 bases spanning the gap. CDR3 nucleotides: TGTGCCAGCAGTTTAGGAACAGGGTCCTACGAGCAGTACTTC. Protein: CASSLGTGSYEQYF.

The chain uses TRBV29-1 and TRBJ2-3; 10 bases match TRBD2. V lost 4 bases and J lost 2; bases outside the gene matches: 9. The CDR3 is made up of 16 amino acids. The germline CDR1 and CDR2 sequences are SQVTM and ANQGSEA. The CDR3 nucleotides read TGCAGCGTTGGCCTAAGACTAGCGGGCCTCACAGATACGCAGTATTTT. This gives the protein CSVGLRLAGLTDTQYF.

This chain connects TRBV10-3 to TRBJ2-7, with TRBD1 matching over 9 bases. The CDR3 spans 13 residues. Germline V gene data show CDR1 as ENHRY and CDR2 as SYGVKD. The trim removed 6 bases at V and 5 bases at J, leaving 5 bases unmatched. The CDR3 DNA reads as TGTGCCATCAGGACCGGGACAGGGCACGAGCAGTACTTC. This sequence encodes CAIRTGTGHEQYF.

This chain uses TRBV18 with TRBJ2-7, with D possibly TRBD1 on 5 matching bases. The germline V gene encodes CDR1 KGHSH and CDR2 LQKENI. CDR3 length: 15 residues. The germline V and J ends were trimmed by 0 bases and 6 bases, with 15 bases remaining between them. The CDR3 sequence is CASSPPGRVDGEQYF. The CDR3 DNA is TGTGCCAGCTCACCACCGGGCAGGGTTGATGGCGAGCAGTACTTC.

The chain recombines TRBV5-1 with TRBJ2-1; tentative D call: TRBD2 (5 bases). Trimming left V 0 bases short and J 4 bases short, with 14 bases between. The CDR3 has 16 residues. CDR1 and CDR2 (germline): SGHRS, YFSETQ. CDR3 sequence: CASSLDGGRAYNEQFF. CDR3 sequence (DNA): TGCGCCAGCAGCTTGGATGGCGGGCGCGCTTACAATGAGCAGTTCTTC.

The chain recombines TRBV6-1 with TRBJ2-3; 11 bases are a match to TRBD2. CDR1 is MNHNS and CDR2 is SASEGT in the germline V gene. V was clipped by 8 bases and J by 6 bases; unmatched bases: 10. The CDR3 is made up of 15 amino acids. Here the CDR3 reads CASSGAASGRDTQYF. The CDR3 nucleotides are TGTGCCAGCTCGGGGGCGGCTAGCGGGAGGGATACGCAGTATTTT.

This clone was found a few times. The gene calls are TRBV11-3 and TRBJ2-7; TRBD2 matches at 13 bases. Trimming cost V 4 bases and J 5 bases; bases outside gene matches: 2. CDR1 is SGHNT and CDR2 is YENEEA in the germline V gene. The CDR3 has 14 amino acids. The CDR3, as DNA: TGTGCCAGCAGCTCCGGACTAGCGGGAGACGAGCAGTACTTC. It yields the protein CASSSGLAGDEQYF.

The chain employs TRBV2 and TRBJ2-1; 13 bases are shared with TRBD2. This CDR3 is built from 15 residues. With 3 bases clipped from V and 4 bases from J, the junction kept 0 bases outside the gene matches. Germline assignment: CDR1 SNHLY and CDR2 FYNNEI. The CDR3 region has the DNA TGTGCCAGCAGTGAGACTAGCGGGAGGTACAATGAGCAGTTCTTC. It translates to CASSETSGRYNEQFF.

The rearrangement uses TRBV7-3 and TRBJ2-1, with TRBD2 matching over 14 bases. Germline lookup yields CDR1 SGHTA and CDR2 FQGTGA. This CDR3 spans 15 amino acids. Trimming cost V 3 bases and J 6 bases; bases outside gene matches: 1. The CDR3 bases are TGTGCCAGCAGCTTGACTAGCGGGAGGGCCAATGAGCAGTTCTTC. This codes for CASSLTSGRANEQFF.

Comments on this clone: One end of the junction varies from germline; a read error may be responsible. The chain combines TRBV7-7 with TRBJ2-5; TRBD2 aligns across 7 bases. The CDR3 is 13 residues long. Germline V gene lookup returns CDR1 SSHAT and CDR2 FNYEAQ (reference sequence). The CDR3 DNA follows: TGTGCCAGCAGCCTAGCGGTGGGAGAGACCCAGTACTTC. Protein product: CASSLAVGETQYF.

The chain recombines TRBV5-1 with TRBJ2-7; 9 bases match TRBD1. The V and J ends lost 4 bases and 4 bases, in that order; junction bases with no gene match: 6. The CDR3 runs 14 residues. In germline, CDR1 is SGHRS, CDR2 YFSETQ. The CDR3 is CASSREDRGYEQYF. CDR3 nucleotides: TGCGCCAGCAGCAGGGAGGACAGGGGTTACGAGCAGTACTTC.

This clone appeared a few times. The CDR3 region is CASSQGQGAHEQYF. The CDR3 DNA reads TGTGCCAGCAGCCAGGGACAGGGGGCCCACGAGCAGTACTTC. The chain couples TRBV7-8 to TRBJ2-7; 12 positions match TRBD1. V trimming: 5 bases; J trimming: 5 bases; junction bases outside the gene matches: 4. Germline assignment: CDR1 SGHVS and CDR2 FQNEAQ. CDR3 length: 14 residues.

V gene TRBV5-1 combines with J gene TRBJ2-3; D gene unclear. The CDR3 length is 13 residues. The ends were cut back, 2 bases at V and 6 bases at J, with 10 bases in the middle. Germline V gene sequence: CDR1 SGHRS, CDR2 YFSETQ. The CDR3, as DNA: TGCGCCAGCAGCTTATTTAGTTCCGATACGCAGTATTTT. This gives the protein CASSLFSSDTQYF.

This chain joins TRBV4-2 and TRBJ1-2; tentatively, D is TRBD1 (6 bases). V lost 4 bases to trimming and J lost 6 bases, with 12 bases between them. The CDR3 sequence is 13 residues long. From germline, CDR1 is LGHNA and CDR2 YNFKEQ. The CDR3 reads CASSPRGADGYTF. In DNA, the CDR3 is TGTGCCAGCAGCCCCAGGGGTGCCGATGGCTACACCTTC.

This clone was observed a single time. The chain recombines TRBV2 with TRBJ1-1; TRBD1 aligns across 9 bases. The length of the CDR3 is 14 residues. Trimming cost V 6 bases and J 5 bases; bases outside gene matches: 7. Germline lookup yields CDR1 SNHLY and CDR2 FYNNEI. The CDR3 DNA follows: TGTGCCAGCAGGGGGGACAGGGAGGAGACTGAAGCTTTCTTT. Amino acids: CASRGDREETEAFF.

The chain employs TRBV29-1 and TRBJ2-1; 9 bases fit TRBD2. Germline V gene sequence: CDR1 SQVTM, CDR2 ANQGSEA. The length of the CDR3 is 15 residues. Germline trimming cut 4 bases from V and 7 bases from J; bases unmatched to any gene: 11. Here the CDR3 DNA reads TGCAGCGTTGTTGGTAGCGGGAGTGCCTTTAATGAGCAGTTCTTC. Translating gives CSVVGSGSAFNEQFF.

This chain connects TRBV30 to TRBJ2-7, with unresolved D. Germline V gene data show CDR1 as GTSNPN and CDR2 as SVGIG (reference sequence). There are 14 residues in the CDR3. V was clipped by 2 bases and J by 3 bases, with 14 bases between them. The CDR3 DNA follows: TGTGCCTGGAGTCCGCCCCCACCGTACTACGAGCAGTACTTC. This codes for CAWSPPPPYYEQYF. Drawing the rest from reference TRBV30 and TRBJ2-7, the complete variable domain is SQTIHQWPATLVQPVGSPLSLECTVEGTSNPNLYWYRQAAGRGLQLLFYSVGIGQISSEVPQNLSASRPQDRQFILSSKKLLLSDSGFYLCAWSPPPPYYEQYFGPGTRLTVT.

The rearrangement links TRBV18 to TRBJ2-1; 10 bases are a match to TRBD1. The CDR3 has 18 amino acids. Germline V CDR1 and CDR2: KGHSH, LQKENI. The J segment lost 4 bases and the V segment lost 1 base, leaving 10 bases of the junction unmatched. The CDR3 nucleotides read TGTGCCAGCTCACCACTTATACCCGGGACAGGGGCTTACAATGAGCAGTTCTTC. As protein: CASSPLIPGTGAYNEQFF.

This sequence joins TRBV25-1 and TRBJ2-2; possible D gene TRBD2, 5 bases. The CDR3 runs to 16 residues. Trimming took 5 bases from V and 7 from J, leaving 20 bases between them. The germline V gene encodes CDR1 MGHDK and CDR2 SYGVNS. The DNA of the CDR3 is TGTGCCAGCAGTCCCAGCCCTAGCTTTTATAGCGGGGAGCTGTTTTTT. It is translated as CASSPSPSFYSGELFF.

V is TRBV4-1 and J is TRBJ2-7; TRBD1 aligns across 9 bases. The CDR3 runs to 15 residues. CDR1 is MGHRA and CDR2 is YSYEKL in the germline V gene. The V and J ends lost 3 bases and 4 bases, in that order; junction bases with no gene match: 7. This CDR3 is CASSHIGTGKYEQYF. DNA of the CDR3: TGCGCCAGCAGCCACATTGGGACAGGGAAGTACGAGCAGTACTTC.

The chain couples TRBV29-1 to TRBJ2-1; 9 bases fit TRBD2. Germline assignment: CDR1 SQVTM and CDR2 ANQGSEA. V lost 5 bases and J lost 8; bases outside the gene matches: 10. The CDR3 is 14 residues long. CDR3 coding DNA: TGCAGCGTTTTTAGCGGGAGTTCACGGGATGAGCAGTTCTTC. Amino acids: CSVFSGSSRDEQFF.

V is TRBV6-6 and J is TRBJ2-2; 9 nucleotides line up with TRBD1. Germline CDR1 is MNHNY and CDR2 is SVGAGI (reference sequence). The CDR3 totals 15 residues. V lost 6 bases, J lost 7 bases, and 9 bases stayed unmatched. The CDR3 region is CASRSKTGGGGELFF. Here the CDR3 DNA reads TGTGCCAGCAGGTCAAAAACAGGGGGCGGCGGGGAGCTGTTTTTT.

The genes are TRBV7-3 and TRBJ2-1; the match to TRBD2 covers 12 bases. Trimming took 5 bases from V and 4 from J; bases not matched to a gene: 3. The CDR3 runs 15 residues. Germline loops: CDR1 SGHTA, CDR2 FQGTGA. DNA for the CDR3: TGTGCCAGCAGCCTAGCGGGAGGGACATACAATGAGCAGTTCTTC. Protein: CASSLAGGTYNEQFF.

Points on this clone: A junction boundary mismatches the germline segment, possibly from a read error. The chain carries TRBV7-7 and TRBJ2-2, with 7 bases matching TRBD1. Germline V lookup: CDR1 SSHAT, CDR2 FNYEAQ (reference sequence). The CDR3 contains 15 residues. CDR3: CASSLAGTDTGELFF. The CDR3, as DNA: TGTGCTAGCAGCTTGGCCGGGACAGACACCGGGGAGCTGTTTTTT.